A selection of T cell receptor beta chains follows, all from one sample in a study of T cell responses to AZD1222 COVID-19 vaccine. The table came from immunoSEQ multiplex PCR; TCRdb's copy has only in-frame clones and leaves some out. The sample carries some 200,000 clones, 70% to 90% recorded once. The material sequenced was peripheral blood, taken 28 days after the second AZD1222 dose. The receptors here all came from an adult who received the AZD1222 COVID-19 vaccine. CDR3s include the opening cysteine and the closing phenylalanine or tryptophan. Each record gives: clone size, D gene, J gene, V gene, CDR3 DNA, CDR3 protein. The D gene is left open where the match is weak. The size field is filled for only some rows; it gives once, few, many or a size class.

NA	NA	TRBJ2-3	TRBV7-3	TGTGCCAGCAGCACAAGCGCAGATACGCAGTATTTT	CASSTSADTQYF
NA	NA	TRBJ1-2	TRBV30	TGTGCCTGGAGCGCCGGCCTCAACTATGGCTACACCTTC	CAWSAGLNYGYTF
once	NA	TRBJ2-3	TRBV5-1	TGCGCCAGCAGCTTGGCGGGACCGGGATCGGATACGCAGTATTTT	CASSLAGPGSDTQYF
NA	NA	TRBJ2-1	TRBV27	TGTGCCAGCAGTTGGGTAGTAGGCGATGAGCAGTTCTTC	CASSWVVGDEQFF
NA	TRBD2	TRBJ2-3	TRBV7-2	TGTGCCAGCAGCTTTAGCGGGGAGGTCCAGGGTACGCAGTATTTT	CASSFSGEVQGTQYF
NA	NA	TRBJ2-5	TRBV24-1	TGTGCCACACGGGGACTTTGGGAGACCCAGTACTTC	CATRGLWETQYF
few	NA	TRBJ2-7	TRBV12-3/TRBV12-4	TGTGCCAGCAGTTTAACGAGAACAGAGCAGTACTTC	CASSLTRTEQYF
NA	TRBD1	TRBJ1-2	TRBV30	TGTGCCTGGAGACGGGAGCAGGGGGGAGGCTACACCTTC	CAWRREQGGGYTF
NA	TRBD2	TRBJ2-3	TRBV9	TGTGCCAGCAGCGTATCGGGCGGGAGGGGCACAGATACGCAGTATTTT	CASSVSGGRGTDTQYF
NA	NA	TRBJ1-4	TRBV10-3	TGTGCCATCAGTGAGTCGACATCAACTAATGAAAAACTGTTTTTT	CAISESTSTNEKLFF
NA	NA	TRBJ2-3	TRBV6-1	TGTGCCAGCAGTGACGGCCTAGTGAGCACAGATACGCAGTATTTT	CASSDGLVSTDTQYF
NA	NA	TRBJ1-1	TRBV10-3	TGTGCCATCCGGACGGACACTGAAGCTTTCTTT	CAIRTDTEAFF
NA	NA	TRBJ2-7	TRBV6-5	TGTGCCAGCAGATCCGGGACACTCCACGAGCAGTACTTC	CASRSGTLHEQYF
NA	NA	TRBJ1-2	TRBV5-4	TGTGCCAGCAGCTATGGGATCTATGGCTACACCTTC	CASSYGIYGYTF
few	NA	TRBJ2-1	TRBV4-3	TGCGCCAGCGGGAGAGGCTACAATGAGCAGTTCTTC	CASGRGYNEQFF
NA	NA	TRBJ2-1	TRBV11-3	TGTGCCAGCAGCTTAGGCTATCCGGATGAGCAGTTCTTC	CASSLGYPDEQFF
NA	TRBD1	TRBJ2-7	TRBV5-4	TGTGCCAGCAGCTTGCCGAGAGGGGGCGCCTCAGCAGCCTACGAGCAGTACTTC	CASSLPRGGASAAYEQYF
few	NA	TRBJ1-2	TRBV7-2	TGTGCCAGCAGCCGGGACGGCTCACACGCTAACTATGGCTACACCTTC	CASSRDGSHANYGYTF
NA	NA	TRBJ2-7	TRBV18	TGTGCCAGCTCACTCCTCACGGACGAGCAGTACTTC	CASSLLTDEQYF
NA	TRBD1	TRBJ2-1	TRBV5-5	TGTGCCAGCAGTTACGGGACAGGGGGCAATGAGCAGTTCTTC	CASSYGTGGNEQFF
NA	NA	TRBJ2-7	TRBV5-5	TGTGCCAGCAGCCGCCCGGGCGGCTACGAGCAGTACTTC	CASSRPGGYEQYF
NA	TRBD2	TRBJ2-3	TRBV7-9	TGTGCCAGCATAGCGGGGGGCACAGATACGCAGTATTTT	CASIAGGTDTQYF
NA	NA	TRBJ2-3	TRBV5-1	TGCGCCAGCAGCTTGGGGCAGGGGTTCACAGATACGCAGTATTTT	CASSLGQGFTDTQYF
NA	NA	TRBJ2-1	TRBV30	TGTGCCTGGAGTGTACGATTCGGCAATGAGCAGTTCTTC	CAWSVRFGNEQFF
NA	NA	TRBJ2-1	TRBV5-4	TGTGCCAGCAGCCCGGCCAGCAACAATGAGCAGTTCTTC	CASSPASNNEQFF
NA	NA	TRBJ2-2	TRBV28	TGTGCCAGCAGCCCGACTACGGCGAACACCGGGGAGCTGTTTTTT	CASSPTTANTGELFF
NA	TRBD1	TRBJ2-2	TRBV7-2	TGTGCCAGCAGCCGTGGACAGGGTGGCACCGGGGAGCTGTTTTTT	CASSRGQGGTGELFF
NA	TRBD2	TRBJ2-7	TRBV28	TGTGCCAGCAGTTCACCCGCCCTTGGGGGGGTTAGAACCTACTACGAGCAGTACTTC	CASSSPALGGVRTYYEQYF
NA	NA	TRBJ2-7	TRBV5-6	TGTGCCAGCAGCTTCCACTTAGGAGGTAACCACGAGCAGTACTTC	CASSFHLGGNHEQYF
NA	NA	TRBJ2-7	TRBV5-6	TGTGCCAGCAGCTTGGGGGGGACTCCTGAGCAGTACTTC	CASSLGGTPEQYF
NA	NA	TRBJ1-4	TRBV4-2	TGTGCCAGCAGCCAAGAAGGGCAGTCAACTAATGAAAAACTGTTTTTT	CASSQEGQSTNEKLFF
NA	NA	TRBJ2-5	TRBV2	TGTGCCAGCAGTGAATTCGGCAGAAGTGAGACCCAGTACTTC	CASSEFGRSETQYF
NA	NA	TRBJ2-5	TRBV7-6	TGTGCCAGCACCATTGGGACGTCAGTCCAAGAGACCCAGTACTTC	CASTIGTSVQETQYF
NA	TRBD1	TRBJ2-5	TRBV5-8	TGTGCCAGCAGCTTAGGACAGGGAAGGAAGACCCAGTACTTC	CASSLGQGRKTQYF
NA	TRBD2	TRBJ2-1	TRBV7-2	TGTGCCAGCAGCTTGCTGGCGGGAGGAGGGTACAATGAGCAGTTCTTC	CASSLLAGGGYNEQFF
NA	NA	TRBJ1-6	TRBV10-3	TGTGCCATCAGAGGGTACAGGGACGGTAATTCACCCCTCCACTTT	CAIRGYRDGNSPLHF
few	TRBD1	TRBJ2-4	TRBV12-3/TRBV12-4	TGTGCCAGCAACCAGGGGGCGGACATTCAGTACTTC	CASNQGADIQYF
NA	TRBD1	TRBJ1-2	TRBV7-9	TGTGCCAGCAGCTTTTGGGACAGGGGGAACTATGGCTACACCTTC	CASSFWDRGNYGYTF
NA	TRBD2	TRBJ2-3	TRBV7-9	TGTGCCAGCAGCACCCTTCTAGCGGAGGAAGCAGATACGCAGTATTTT	CASSTLLAEEADTQYF
NA	TRBD2	TRBJ2-7	TRBV3-1/TRBV3-2	TGTGCCAGCAGCCAAGATTTGGGAGCGGGAGTCTCAACCCCCTACGAGCAGTACTTC	CASSQDLGAGVSTPYEQYF
NA	NA	TRBJ1-6	TRBV6-5	TGTGCCAGCAGTTACTCGGAAGGGCCAAGTTCACCCCTCCACTTT	CASSYSEGPSSPLHF
once	NA	TRBJ2-7	TRBV6-2/TRBV6-3	TGTGCCAGCAGTTCCAACACCGAGCAGTACTTC	CASSSNTEQYF
NA	TRBD2	TRBJ2-1	TRBV7-8	TGTGCCAGCAGCTCCCGTCGACTAGCGGCTTACAATGAGCAGTTCTTC	CASSSRRLAAYNEQFF
NA	NA	TRBJ1-2	TRBV7-2	TGTGCCAGCAGCTTAGCACTAGGAGGGGGCTACACCTTC	CASSLALGGGYTF
NA	NA	TRBJ1-2	TRBV28	TGTGCCAGCAGTCCTACCGGGGCCTACTATGGCTACACCTTC	CASSPTGAYYGYTF
NA	NA	TRBJ2-7	TRBV25-1	TGTGCCAGCAGTGAAAAAACTAGCTCTACCTACGAGCAGTACTTC	CASSEKTSSTYEQYF
NA	NA	TRBJ1-2	TRBV19	TGTGCCAGTAGTACATCAGGGAACGGCTACACCTTC	CASSTSGNGYTF
NA	TRBD2	TRBJ2-7	TRBV3-1/TRBV3-2	TGTGCCAGCAGCTTGGGACTAGCGGATCCCTCCTACGAGCAGTACTTC	CASSLGLADPSYEQYF
NA	TRBD1	TRBJ2-5	TRBV14	TGTGCCAGCAGCCACGGACAGGGAGCGAGTGAGGAAGAGACCCAGTACTTC	CASSHGQGASEEETQYF